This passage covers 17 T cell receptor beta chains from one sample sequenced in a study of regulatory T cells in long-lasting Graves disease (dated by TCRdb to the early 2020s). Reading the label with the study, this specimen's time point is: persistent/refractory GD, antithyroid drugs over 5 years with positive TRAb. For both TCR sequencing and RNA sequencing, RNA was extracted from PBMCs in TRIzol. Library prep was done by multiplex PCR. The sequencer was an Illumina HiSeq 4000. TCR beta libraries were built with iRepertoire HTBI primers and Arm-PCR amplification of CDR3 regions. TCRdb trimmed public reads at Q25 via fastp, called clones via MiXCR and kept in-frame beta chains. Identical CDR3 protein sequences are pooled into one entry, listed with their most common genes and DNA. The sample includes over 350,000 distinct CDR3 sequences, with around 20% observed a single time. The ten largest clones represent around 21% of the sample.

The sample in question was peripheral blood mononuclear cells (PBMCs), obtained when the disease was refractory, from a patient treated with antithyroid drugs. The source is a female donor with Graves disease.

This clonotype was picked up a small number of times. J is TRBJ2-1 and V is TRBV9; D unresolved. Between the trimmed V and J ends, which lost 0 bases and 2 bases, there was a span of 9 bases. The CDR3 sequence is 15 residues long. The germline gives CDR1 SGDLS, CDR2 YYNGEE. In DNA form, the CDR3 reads TGTGCCAGCAGCGTAGTGGGCGGAACCTACAATGAGCAGTTCTTC. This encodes CASSVVGGTYNEQFF.

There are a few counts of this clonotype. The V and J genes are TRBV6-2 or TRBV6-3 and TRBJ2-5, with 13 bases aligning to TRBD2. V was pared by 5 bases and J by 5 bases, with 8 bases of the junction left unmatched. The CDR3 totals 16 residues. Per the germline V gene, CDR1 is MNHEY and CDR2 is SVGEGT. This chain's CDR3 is CASSGWTSGSGETQYF. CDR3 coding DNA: TGTGCCAGCAGTGGATGGACTAGCGGGAGTGGGGAGACCCAGTACTTC.

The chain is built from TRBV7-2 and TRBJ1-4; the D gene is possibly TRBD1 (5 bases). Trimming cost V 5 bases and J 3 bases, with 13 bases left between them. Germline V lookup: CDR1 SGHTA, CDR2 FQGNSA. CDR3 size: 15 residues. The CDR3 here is CASSNDWGANEKLFF. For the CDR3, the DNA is TGTGCCAGCAGCAATGACTGGGGGGCTAATGAAAAACTGTTTTTT.

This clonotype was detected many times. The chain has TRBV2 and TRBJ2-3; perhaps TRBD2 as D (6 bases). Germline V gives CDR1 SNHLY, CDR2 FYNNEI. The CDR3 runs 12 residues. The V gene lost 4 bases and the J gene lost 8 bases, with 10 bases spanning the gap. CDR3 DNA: TGTGCCAGCAGTGTCGAGGGAGGTACGCAGTATTTT. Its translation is CASSVEGGTQYF.

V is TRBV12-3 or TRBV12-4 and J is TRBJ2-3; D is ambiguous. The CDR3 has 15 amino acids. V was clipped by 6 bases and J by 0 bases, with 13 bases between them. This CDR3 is CASRPLGGSTDTQYF. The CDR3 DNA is TGTGCCAGCAGACCCTTGGGCGGTAGCACAGATACGCAGTATTTT.

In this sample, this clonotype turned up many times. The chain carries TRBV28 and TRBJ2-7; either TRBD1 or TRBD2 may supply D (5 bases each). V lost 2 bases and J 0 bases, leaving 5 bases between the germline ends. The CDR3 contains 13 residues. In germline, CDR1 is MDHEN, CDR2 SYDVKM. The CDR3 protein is CASSLGGSYEQYF. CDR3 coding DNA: TGTGCCAGCAGTTTAGGGGGCTCCTACGAGCAGTACTTC.

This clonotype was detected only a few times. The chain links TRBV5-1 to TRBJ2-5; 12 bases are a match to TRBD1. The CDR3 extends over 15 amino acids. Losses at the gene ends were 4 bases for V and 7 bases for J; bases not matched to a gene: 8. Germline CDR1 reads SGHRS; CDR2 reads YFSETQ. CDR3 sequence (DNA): TGCGCCAGCAGCGGGGGACAGGGGGCGCTTGGGACCCAGTACTTC. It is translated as CASSGGQGALGTQYF.

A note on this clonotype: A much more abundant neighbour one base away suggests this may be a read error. CDR3 protein: CASSLVVNTGELFF. DNA for the CDR3: TGTGCCAGCAGTTTAGTGGTGAACACCGGGGAGCTGTTTTTT. The chain uses TRBV12-3 or TRBV12-4 and TRBJ2-2; D is ambiguous. V shed 1 base and J shed 1 base, with 4 bases lying between them. The CDR3 covers 14 residues.

In nucleotides, the CDR3 is TGCAGCGTTGAAGCTACAGGGGGTTTAACTGAAGCTTTCTTT. Amino acid sequence: CSVEATGGLTEAFF. This chain connects TRBV29-1 to TRBJ1-1; 8 nucleotides match TRBD1. V lost 1 base to trimming and J lost 5 bases; unmatched junction nucleotides: 6. Germline loops: CDR1 SQVTM, CDR2 ANQGSEA. CDR3 length: 14 amino acids. The entire variable domain, with the rest obtained from reference TRBV29-1 and TRBJ1-1, is as follows: SAVISQKPSRDICQRGTSLTIQCQVDSQVTMMFWYRQQPGQSLTLIATANQGSEATYESGFVIDKFPISRPNLTFSTLTVSNMSPEDSSIYLCSVEATGGLTEAFFGQGTRLTVV.

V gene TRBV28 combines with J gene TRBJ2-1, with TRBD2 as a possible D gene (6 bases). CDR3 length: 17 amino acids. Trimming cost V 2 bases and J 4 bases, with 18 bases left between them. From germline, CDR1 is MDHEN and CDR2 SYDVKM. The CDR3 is CASSLNVGGRQYNEQFF. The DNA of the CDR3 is TGTGCCAGCAGTTTAAACGTGGGAGGCCGGCAGTACAATGAGCAGTTCTTC.

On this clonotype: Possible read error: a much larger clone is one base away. DNA of the CDR3: TGTGCCAGCAGTCCCACGACAGGGATCGGTAGTGAAAAACTGTTTTTT. Its protein is CASSPTTGIGSEKLFF. The chain joins TRBV12-3 or TRBV12-4 to TRBJ1-4, with TRBD1 identical over 7 bases. V dropped 5 bases and J dropped 7; count of bases not matched to a gene: 13. The CDR3 contains 16 residues.

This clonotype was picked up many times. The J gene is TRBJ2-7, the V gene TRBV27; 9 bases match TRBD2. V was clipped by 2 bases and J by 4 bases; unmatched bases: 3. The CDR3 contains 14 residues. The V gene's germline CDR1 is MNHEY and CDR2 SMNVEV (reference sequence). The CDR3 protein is CASSLETSGYEQYF. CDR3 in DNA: TGTGCCAGCAGTTTAGAGACTAGCGGTTACGAGCAGTACTTC.

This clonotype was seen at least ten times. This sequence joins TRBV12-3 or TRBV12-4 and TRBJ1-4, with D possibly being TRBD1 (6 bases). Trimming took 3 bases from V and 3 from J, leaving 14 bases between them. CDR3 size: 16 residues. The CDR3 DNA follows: TGTGCCAGCAGTTTGTGGCAGGGGCCAGCTAATGAAAAACTGTTTTTT. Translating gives CASSLWQGPANEKLFF.

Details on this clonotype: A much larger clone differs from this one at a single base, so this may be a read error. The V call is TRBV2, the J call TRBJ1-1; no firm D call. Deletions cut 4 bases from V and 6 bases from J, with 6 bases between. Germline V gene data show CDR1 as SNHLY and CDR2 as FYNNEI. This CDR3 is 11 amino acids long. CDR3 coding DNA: TGTGCCAGCAGTGTAGGACCTGAAGCTTTCTTT. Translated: CASSVGPEAFF.

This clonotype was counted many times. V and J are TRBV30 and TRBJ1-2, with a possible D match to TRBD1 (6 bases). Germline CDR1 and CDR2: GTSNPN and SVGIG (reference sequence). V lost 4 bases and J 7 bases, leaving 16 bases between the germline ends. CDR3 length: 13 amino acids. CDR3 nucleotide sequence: TGTGCCTGGAACAGGGACGACATGGGTGGCTACACCTTC. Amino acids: CAWNRDDMGGYTF.

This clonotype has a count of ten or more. The CDR3 region is CASSLSGGLAYEQYF. The CDR3, as DNA: TGTGCCAGCAGCTTATCCGGGGGCTTAGCCTACGAGCAGTACTTC. The rearrangement links TRBV7-9 to TRBJ2-7; D possibly matches TRBD1 or TRBD2 (6 bases each). V was clipped by 2 bases and J by 2 bases, with 13 bases between them. CDR1 and CDR2 from the germline V gene are SEHNR and FQNEAQ (reference sequence). This CDR3 is 15 amino acids long.

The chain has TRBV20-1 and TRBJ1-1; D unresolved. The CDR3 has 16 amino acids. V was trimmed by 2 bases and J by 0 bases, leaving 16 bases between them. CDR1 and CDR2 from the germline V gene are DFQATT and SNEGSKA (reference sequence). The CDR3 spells CSARSPIRPVNTEAFF. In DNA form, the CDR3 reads TGCAGTGCTAGATCCCCAATTAGGCCCGTGAACACTGAAGCTTTCTTT.